The clone carrying this T cell receptor (beta chain) was detected ten times or more. Its antigen is still unknown. The sample is drawn from a study of T cells in Graves' hyperthyroidism and ophthalmopathy. The source material, RNA transcripts, was used to amplify TCR beta CDR3 regions. Carried out on the TCR CDR3, a first-round RT-PCR used the HTBI primer set. Via MiXCR, TCRdb re-called the multiplex PCR reads, giving one row per CDR3 protein. The sample records tens of thousands of distinct CDR3 sequences, roughly 51% being singletons. Study-wide results and limits: The majority of expanded thyroid clonotypes above 0.001 also appeared in blood.

Newly diagnosed hyperthyroidism, duration under 2 months, in patients aged 18 to 65. Sequenced: peripheral blood or thyroid tissue (not recorded which). The sequence derives from a man younger than 35 with Graves' hyperthyroidism.

In nucleotides, the CDR3 is TGTGCCAGCAGTACAACCGGGGCCCGCTACGAGCAGTACTTC. This sequence encodes CASSTTGARYEQYF. The gene calls are TRBV6-1 and TRBJ2-7; the D gene could be TRBD1 or TRBD2 (5 bases each). Trimming shortened V by 5 bases and J by 3 bases, and 14 bases separated the two germline ends. Germline V gene data show CDR1 as MNHNS and CDR2 as SASEGT. This CDR3 has 14 residues.